Sequencing of this T cell receptor (beta chain) was carried out in a study of molecular identifiers for immune sequencing clone quantification. Overall study findings and caveats: Clones above 20 RNA copies contained over 99% of effector molecules and under 1% of naive molecules. One cell's worth of spiked Jurkat TCR RNA was reportedly detectable among about 930,000 naive cells.

When naive CD8 T cells were sorted, they were gated as CD8+CD4-CCR7+CD45RA+. TCRdb re-derived calls from the PCR reads in MiXCR, one entry per CDR3 protein. The sample has a few hundred thousand distinct CDR3 sequences; about 23% are singletons. The V end was cut by 5 bases, the J end by 6 bases, with 20 bases between. Germline V gene lookup returns CDR1 SEHNR and CDR2 FQNEAQ (reference sequence). This CDR3 has 15 amino acids. With regard to this clonotype: Its antigen is not identified.

This TCR came from a human donor in good health. Some libraries in this study had Jurkat cell RNA spiked in. Sequenced sample: naive CD8+ T cells from blood, with Jurkat cell RNA spiked in. Stated subset: FACS-sorted CD8+CD4-CCR7+CD45RA+ naive T cells. The V and J genes are TRBV7-9 and TRBJ2-7, with D possibly called TRBD1 or TRBD2 (5 bases each). This chain's CDR3 is CASSHQGQGPSEQYF. Written as DNA, the CDR3 is TGTGCCAGCAGCCACCAAGGCCAGGGACCCTCCGAGCAGTACTTC.